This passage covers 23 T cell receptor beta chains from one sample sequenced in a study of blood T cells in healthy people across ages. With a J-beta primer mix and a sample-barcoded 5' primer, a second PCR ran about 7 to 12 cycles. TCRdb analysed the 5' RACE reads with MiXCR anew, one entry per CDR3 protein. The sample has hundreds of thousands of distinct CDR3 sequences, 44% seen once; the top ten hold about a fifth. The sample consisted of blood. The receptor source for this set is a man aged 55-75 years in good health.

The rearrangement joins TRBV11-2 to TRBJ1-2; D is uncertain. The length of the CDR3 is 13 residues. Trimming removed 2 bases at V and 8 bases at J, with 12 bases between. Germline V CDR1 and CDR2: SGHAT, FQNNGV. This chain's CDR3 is CASSLSQWRGYTF. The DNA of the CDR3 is TGTGCCAGCAGCTTATCGCAATGGAGGGGCTACACCTTC.

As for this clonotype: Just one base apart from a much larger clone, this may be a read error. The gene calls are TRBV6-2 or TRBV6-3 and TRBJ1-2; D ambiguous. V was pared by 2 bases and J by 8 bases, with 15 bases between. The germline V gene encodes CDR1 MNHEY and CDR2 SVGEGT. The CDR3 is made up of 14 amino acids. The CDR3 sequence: CASSYRRETEGYTF. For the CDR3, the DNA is TGTGCCAGCAGTTACCGCCGAGAAACAGAAGGCTACACCTTC.

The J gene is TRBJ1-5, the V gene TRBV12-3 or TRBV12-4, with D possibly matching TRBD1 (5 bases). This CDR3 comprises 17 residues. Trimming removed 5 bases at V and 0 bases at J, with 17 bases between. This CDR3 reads CASSHSGGAVSNQPQHF. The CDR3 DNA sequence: TGTGCCAGCAGTCATTCGGGTGGGGCAGTTAGCAATCAGCCCCAGCATTTT.

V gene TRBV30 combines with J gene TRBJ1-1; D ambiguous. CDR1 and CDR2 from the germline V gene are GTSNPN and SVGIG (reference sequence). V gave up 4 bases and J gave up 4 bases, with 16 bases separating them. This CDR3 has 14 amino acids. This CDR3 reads CAWIINQWSTEAFF. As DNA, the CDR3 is TGTGCCTGGATCATAAATCAGTGGAGCACTGAAGCTTTCTTT.

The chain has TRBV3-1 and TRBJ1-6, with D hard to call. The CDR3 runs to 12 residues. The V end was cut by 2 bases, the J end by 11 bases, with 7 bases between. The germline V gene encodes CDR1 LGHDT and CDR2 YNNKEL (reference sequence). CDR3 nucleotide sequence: TGTGCCAGCAGCCAACGTCAGACACCCCTCCACTTT. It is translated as CASSQRQTPLHF.

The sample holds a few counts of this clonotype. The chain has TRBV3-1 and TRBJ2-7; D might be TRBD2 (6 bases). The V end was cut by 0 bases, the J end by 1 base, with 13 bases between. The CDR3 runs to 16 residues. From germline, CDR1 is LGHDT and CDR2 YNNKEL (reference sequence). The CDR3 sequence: CASSQEVRRESYEQYF. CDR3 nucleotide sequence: TGTGCCAGCAGCCAAGAGGTCAGGAGGGAGTCCTACGAGCAGTACTTC.

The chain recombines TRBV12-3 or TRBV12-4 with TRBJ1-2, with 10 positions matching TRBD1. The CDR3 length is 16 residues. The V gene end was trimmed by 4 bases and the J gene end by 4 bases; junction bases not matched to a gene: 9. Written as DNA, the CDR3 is TGTGCCAGCAGTTCGCAGGGACAGGGGTTGGGCTATGGCTACACCTTC. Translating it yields CASSSQGQGLGYGYTF.

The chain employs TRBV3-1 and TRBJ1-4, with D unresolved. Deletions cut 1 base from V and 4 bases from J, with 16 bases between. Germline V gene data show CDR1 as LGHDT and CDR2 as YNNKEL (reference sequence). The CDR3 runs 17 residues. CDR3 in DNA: TGTGCCAGCAGCCAAGTGGGAATGGGCGCCCTTAATGAAAAACTGTTTTTT. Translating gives CASSQVGMGALNEKLFF.

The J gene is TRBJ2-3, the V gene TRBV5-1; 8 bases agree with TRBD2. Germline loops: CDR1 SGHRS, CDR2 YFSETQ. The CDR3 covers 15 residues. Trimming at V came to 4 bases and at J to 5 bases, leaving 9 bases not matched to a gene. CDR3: CASSPAAGGEDTQYF. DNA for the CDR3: TGCGCCAGCAGCCCGGCCGCGGGGGGCGAAGATACGCAGTATTTT.

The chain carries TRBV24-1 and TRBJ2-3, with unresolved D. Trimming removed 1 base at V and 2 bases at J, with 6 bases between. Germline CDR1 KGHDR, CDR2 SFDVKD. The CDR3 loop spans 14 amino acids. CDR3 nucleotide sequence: TGTGCCACCAGTGATTTAAGGCACACAGATACGCAGTATTTT. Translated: CATSDLRHTDTQYF.

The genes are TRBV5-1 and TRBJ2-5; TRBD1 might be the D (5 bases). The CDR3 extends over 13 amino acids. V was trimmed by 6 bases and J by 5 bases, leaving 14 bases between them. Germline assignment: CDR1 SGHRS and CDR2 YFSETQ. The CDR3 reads CASTDGAWETQYF. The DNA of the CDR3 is TGCGCCAGCACCGATGGGGCGTGGGAGACCCAGTACTTC.

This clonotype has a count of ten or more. The DNA for the CDR3 is TGTGCCATCAGTGAGCCTGGACAGGGGAGGACTGAAGCTTTCTTT. Amino acids: CAISEPGQGRTEAFF. V usage is TRBV10-3 and J usage is TRBJ1-1, with TRBD1 matching 9 bases. This CDR3 region has 15 residues. Germline V CDR1 and CDR2: ENHRY, SYGVKD. The junction had 6 bases not matched to a gene; V was cut back by 2 bases and J by 5 bases.

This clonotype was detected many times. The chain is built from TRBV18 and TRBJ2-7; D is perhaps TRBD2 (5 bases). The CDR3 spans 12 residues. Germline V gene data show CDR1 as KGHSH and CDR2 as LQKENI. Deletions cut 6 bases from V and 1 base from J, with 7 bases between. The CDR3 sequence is CASSRESYEQYF. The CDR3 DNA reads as TGTGCCAGCTCGAGGGAATCCTACGAGCAGTACTTC.

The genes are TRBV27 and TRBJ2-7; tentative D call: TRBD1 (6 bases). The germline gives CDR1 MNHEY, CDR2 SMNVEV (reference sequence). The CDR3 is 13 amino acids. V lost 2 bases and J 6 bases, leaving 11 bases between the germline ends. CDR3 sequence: CASSLGQYSEQYF. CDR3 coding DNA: TGTGCCAGCAGTTTAGGACAGTATTCCGAGCAGTACTTC.

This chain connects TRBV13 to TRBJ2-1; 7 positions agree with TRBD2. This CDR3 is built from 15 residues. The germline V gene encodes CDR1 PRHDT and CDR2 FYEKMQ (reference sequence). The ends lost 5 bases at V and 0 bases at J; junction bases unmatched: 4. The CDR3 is CASSSSGRSYNEQFF. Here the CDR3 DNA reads TGTGCCAGCAGCAGTAGCGGGCGCTCCTACAATGAGCAGTTCTTC. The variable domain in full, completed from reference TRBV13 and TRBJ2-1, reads AAGVIQSPRHLIKEKRETATLKCYPIPRHDTVYWYQQGPGQDPQFLISFYEKMQSDKGSIPDRFSAQQFSDYHSELNMSSLELGDSALYFCASSSSGRSYNEQFFGPGTRLTVL.

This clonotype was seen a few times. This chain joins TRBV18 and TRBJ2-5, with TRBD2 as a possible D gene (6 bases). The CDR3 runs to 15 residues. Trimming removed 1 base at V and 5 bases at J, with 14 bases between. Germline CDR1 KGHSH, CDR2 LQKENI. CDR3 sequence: CASSPRPGVVETQYF. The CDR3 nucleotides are TGTGCCAGCTCACCACGACCGGGGGTTGTCGAGACCCAGTACTTC.

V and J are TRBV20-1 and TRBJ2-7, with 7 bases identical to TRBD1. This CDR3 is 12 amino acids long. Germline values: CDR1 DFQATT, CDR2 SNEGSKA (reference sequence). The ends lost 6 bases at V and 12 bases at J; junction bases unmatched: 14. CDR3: CSARIGQVGWYF. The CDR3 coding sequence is TGCAGTGCCCGAATTGGACAGGTGGGATGGTACTTC.

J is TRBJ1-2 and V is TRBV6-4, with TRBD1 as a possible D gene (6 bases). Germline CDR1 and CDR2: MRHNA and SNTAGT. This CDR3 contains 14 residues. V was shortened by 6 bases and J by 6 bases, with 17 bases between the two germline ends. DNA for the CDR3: TGTGCCAGCAGCCGACGAGGGGGAGAAGATGGCTACACCTTC. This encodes CASSRRGGEDGYTF.

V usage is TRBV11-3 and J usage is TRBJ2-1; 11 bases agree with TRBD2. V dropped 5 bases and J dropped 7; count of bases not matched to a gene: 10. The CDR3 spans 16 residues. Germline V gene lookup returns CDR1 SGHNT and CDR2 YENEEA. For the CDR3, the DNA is TGTGCCAGCAGCCTTGGACTAGCGGGTACACTGAATGAGCAGTTCTTC. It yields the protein CASSLGLAGTLNEQFF. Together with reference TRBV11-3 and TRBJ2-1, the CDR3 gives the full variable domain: EAGVVQSPRYKIIEKKQPVAFWCNPISGHNTLYWYLQNLGQGPELLIRYENEEAVDDSQLPKDRFSAERLKGVDSTLKIQPAELGDSAVYLCASSLGLAGTLNEQFFGPGTRLTVL.

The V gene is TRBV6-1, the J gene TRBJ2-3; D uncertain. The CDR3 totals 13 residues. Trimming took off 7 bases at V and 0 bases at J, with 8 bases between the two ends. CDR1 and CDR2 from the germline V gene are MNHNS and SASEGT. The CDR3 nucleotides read TGTGCCAGCACCAGTTCTAGCACAGATACGCAGTATTTT. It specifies CASTSSSTDTQYF.

CDR3 bases: TGTGCCAGCAGCATTACCGGGACAGGGGACACCGGGGAGCTGTTTTTT. This sequence encodes CASSITGTGDTGELFF. This sequence joins TRBV28 and TRBJ2-2, with 10 nucleotides matching TRBD1. Germline V CDR1 and CDR2: MDHEN, SYDVKM. V shed 6 bases, J shed 3 bases, and the junction held 7 bases outside the gene matches. CDR3 size: 16 residues.

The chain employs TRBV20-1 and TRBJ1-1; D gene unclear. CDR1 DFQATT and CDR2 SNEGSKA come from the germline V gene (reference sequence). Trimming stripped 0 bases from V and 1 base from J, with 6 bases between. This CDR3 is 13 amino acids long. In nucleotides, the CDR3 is TGCAGTGCTAGAGATTTCAGGAACACTGAAGCTTTCTTT. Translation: CSARDFRNTEAFF.

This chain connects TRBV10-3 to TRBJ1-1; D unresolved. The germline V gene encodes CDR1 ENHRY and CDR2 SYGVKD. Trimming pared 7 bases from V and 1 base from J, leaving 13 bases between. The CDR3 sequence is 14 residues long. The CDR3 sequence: CAITGVEGNTEAFF. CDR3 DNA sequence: TGTGCCATCACGGGAGTCGAGGGGAACACTGAAGCTTTCTTT.